Shown below are 26 T cell receptor beta chains from a single sample sequenced in a study of shared clonotypes between healthy human individuals. Sequencing used immunoSEQ multiplex PCR; TCRdb keeps in-frame clones, though not all of them. The repertoire holds around 1.1 million clones, with around 77% as singletons. The sequenced sample was memory CD4+ T cells from PBMCs. Subset noted: CD45RA-negative fraction. Source of these receptors: a young man in good health. Some clones in this sample may be carry-over from other donors' samples.

This chain joins TRBV5-1 and TRBJ2-1, with a weak D call TRBD2 (5 bases). Germline assignment: CDR1 SGHRS and CDR2 YFSETQ. This CDR3 contains 18 residues. Between the trimmed V and J ends, which lost 4 bases and 1 base, there was a span of 21 bases. CDR3 DNA: TGCGCCAGCAGCCCCTGGGGTCTTAGCGACATGTCCTACAATGAGCAGTTCTTC. Translated, it gives CASSPWGLSDMSYNEQFF.

This clone was recorded only once. This chain joins TRBV7-2 and TRBJ2-7; 7 bases match TRBD2. This CDR3 is 14 amino acids long. Trimming at V came to 3 bases and at J to 4 bases, leaving 6 bases not matched to a gene. Germline V gene data show CDR1 as SGHTA and CDR2 as FQGNSA. The CDR3 is CASSLGRAGYEQYF. DNA for the CDR3: TGTGCCAGCAGCTTGGGGAGGGCCGGATACGAGCAGTACTTC.

There are a few counts of this clone. The chain links TRBV7-9 to TRBJ2-7, with 8 bases fitting TRBD1. V gave up 4 bases and J gave up 5 bases; unmatched junction bases: 4. The V gene's germline CDR1 is SEHNR and CDR2 FQNEAQ (reference sequence). CDR3 size: 13 residues. This CDR3 reads CASSWTGFNEQYF. The CDR3, as DNA: TGTGCCAGCAGCTGGACAGGGTTCAACGAGCAGTACTTC.

The V gene is TRBV27, the J gene TRBJ1-1; D might be TRBD1 (5 bases). The V gene's germline CDR1 is MNHEY and CDR2 SMNVEV (reference sequence). V was shortened by 5 bases and J by 4 bases, with 14 bases between the two germline ends. There are 14 residues in the CDR3. CDR3 in amino acids: CASSPQVGATEAFF. The CDR3 DNA follows: TGTGCCAGCAGTCCACAAGTAGGGGCCACTGAAGCTTTCTTT.

The rearrangement links TRBV2 to TRBJ2-1; the D call may be TRBD1 or TRBD2 (5 bases each). In germline, CDR1 is SNHLY, CDR2 FYNNEI. The CDR3 is made up of 14 amino acids. V was clipped by 4 bases and J by 8 bases, with 15 bases between them. CDR3 bases: TGTGCCAGCAGTGCTTGGGGGAAGGACGATGAGCAGTTCTTC. Amino acid sequence: CASSAWGKDDEQFF.

The chain joins TRBV7-2 to TRBJ2-7; tentative D call: TRBD2 (5 bases). V was clipped by 6 bases and J by 6 bases, with 15 bases between them. The CDR3 is made up of 13 amino acids. Germline V gene data show CDR1 as SGHTA and CDR2 as FQGNSA. CDR3 nucleotides: TGTGCCAGCAGGGAGGACCTTTGGTCCGAGCAGTACTTC. Its protein is CASREDLWSEQYF.

This chain connects TRBV11-2 to TRBJ2-7; no reliable D call. CDR1 is SGHAT, CDR2 FQNNGV, per germline. The V end lost 3 bases, the J end lost 7 bases, and 16 bases lay between the germline ends. The CDR3 runs 14 residues. The CDR3 DNA is TGTGCCAGCAGCTTCGCAGGCCCAACGGGTGAGCAGTACTTC. This translates into CASSFAGPTGEQYF.

CDR3 nucleotides: TGCGCCAGCAGCTTGGCGGCTAGCGGACAATTCTACGAGCAGTACTTC. The encoded protein is CASSLAASGQFYEQYF. This chain joins TRBV5-1 and TRBJ2-7; 7 nucleotides agree with TRBD2. CDR1 SGHRS and CDR2 YFSETQ come from the germline V gene. The CDR3 length is 16 residues. The junction had 9 bases not matched to a gene; V was cut back by 0 bases and J by 3 bases.

The chain has TRBV19 and TRBJ1-5; no definite D call. Germline V gene sequence: CDR1 LNHDA, CDR2 SQIVND (reference sequence). Trimming left V 1 base short and J 5 bases short, with 12 bases between. This CDR3 region has 15 residues. The CDR3 DNA reads as TGTGCCAGTAGTATAGCGGCACAACACTATCAGCCCCAGCATTTT. Translating gives CASSIAAQHYQPQHF.

V usage is TRBV6-5 and J usage is TRBJ2-2; D not certain. The CDR3 is 12 residues long. Per germline, CDR1 MNHEY and CDR2 SVGAGI. The V end lost 8 bases, the J end lost 3 bases, and 7 bases lay between the germline ends. CDR3 in amino acids: CASVKDTGELFF. The CDR3 DNA reads as TGTGCCAGCGTCAAGGACACCGGGGAGCTGTTTTTT.

The CDR3 coding sequence is TGCGCCAGCAGCCAGGATCTAGCGGGAGTAGGTCGGTCCTACGAGCAGTACTTC. Protein sequence: CASSQDLAGVGRSYEQYF. V is TRBV4-3 and J is TRBJ2-7; TRBD2 matches 10 bases. V was pared by 3 bases and J by 1 base, with 12 bases of the junction left unmatched. Per the germline V gene, CDR1 is LGHNA and CDR2 is YSLEER. The CDR3 consists of 18 residues.

This chain connects TRBV28 to TRBJ2-7, with a weak D call TRBD1 (6 bases). The CDR3 length is 12 residues. The V and J ends lost 11 bases and 1 base respectively, with 12 bases between them. Germline V gene sequence: CDR1 MDHEN, CDR2 SYDVKM. As DNA, the CDR3 is TGTGCCGCCCAGGGGTTTTCCTACGAGCAGTACTTC. Protein sequence: CAAQGFSYEQYF. Using reference TRBV28 and TRBJ2-7 for the parts outside the CDR3, the full variable domain is DVKVTQSSRYLVKRTGEKVFLECVQDMDHENMFWYRQDPGLGLRLIYFSYDVKMKEKGDIPEGYSVSREKKERFSLILESASTNQTSMYLCAAQGFSYEQYFGPGTRLTVT.

This clone was recorded once. The chain uses TRBV28 and TRBJ2-1; the D gene is possibly TRBD2 (5 bases). Germline V gives CDR1 MDHEN, CDR2 SYDVKM. Deletions cut 2 bases from V and 3 bases from J, with 8 bases between. The CDR3 has 14 residues. CDR3 sequence reads: CASSLVGVYNEQFF. The CDR3 coding sequence is TGTGCCAGCAGTTTAGTCGGGGTCTACAATGAGCAGTTCTTC.

This chain links TRBV7-9 with TRBJ1-5; D gene unclear. This CDR3 has 13 residues. Germline V gives CDR1 SEHNR, CDR2 FQNEAQ (reference sequence). The ends were cut back, 3 bases at V and 7 bases at J, with 10 bases in the middle. CDR3 bases: TGTGCCAGCAGCTTCCCGGGAGGCCAGCCCCAGCATTTT. Translating gives CASSFPGGQPQHF.

CDR3 coding DNA: TGTGCCAGCGGGTCCGACGGTGGGACCACTGAAGCTTTCTTT. This gives the protein CASGSDGGTTEAFF. V gene TRBV7-9 combines with J gene TRBJ1-1, with D perhaps matching TRBD1 (5 bases). V gave up 8 bases and J gave up 4 bases, with 17 bases separating them. The CDR3 totals 14 residues. Germline CDR1 SEHNR, CDR2 FQNEAQ (reference sequence).

This clone was detected only a few times. This CDR3 is CASSYTGAAGANVLTF. The CDR3 DNA reads as TGTGCCAGCAGTTACACAGGAGCTGCTGGGGCCAACGTCCTGACTTTC. The chain employs TRBV6-5 and TRBJ2-6, with D perhaps TRBD1 (5 bases). Trimming left V 2 bases short and J 2 bases short, with 10 bases between. The CDR3 has 16 residues. Looked up from germline, CDR1 is MNHEY and CDR2 is SVGAGI.

The chain links TRBV5-1 to TRBJ1-4; D ambiguous. V was clipped by 2 bases and J by 7 bases, with 9 bases between them. The V gene's germline CDR1 is SGHRS and CDR2 YFSETQ. This CDR3 is 13 amino acids long. CDR3 in DNA: TGCGCCAGCAGCTTAGTGATAGGTGAAAAACTGTTTTTT. Its translation is CASSLVIGEKLFF.

The chain combines TRBV6-6 with TRBJ1-1; weak D call: TRBD1 (6 bases). Between the trimmed V and J ends, which lost 4 bases and 9 bases, there was a span of 15 bases. The CDR3 runs to 13 residues. CDR1 and CDR2 from the germline V gene are MNHNY and SVGAGI (reference sequence). The CDR3 protein is CASSLETGKKAFF. CDR3 nucleotide sequence: TGTGCCAGCAGTTTAGAGACAGGAAAAAAAGCTTTCTTT.

The gene calls are TRBV4-3 and TRBJ2-5, with D maybe TRBD2 (6 bases). Matching the DNA end better, TRBJ2-7 makes the J call doubtful. This CDR3 has 15 amino acids. Germline V gene data show CDR1 as LGHNA and CDR2 as YSLEER. In nucleotides, the CDR3 is TGCGCCAGCAGCTTAAAAGGGTACGGGAGCGACGAGCAGTACTTC. This encodes CASSLKGYGSDEQYF.

The chain employs TRBV10-3 and TRBJ1-5; D is ambiguous. Trimming cost V 2 bases and J 1 base, with 6 bases left between them. The germline V gene has CDR1 ENHRY and CDR2 SYGVKD. This CDR3 spans 14 amino acids. The CDR3 DNA sequence: TGTGCCATCAGTGAGACAACAAGCAATCAGCCCCAGCATTTT. Encoded protein: CAISETTSNQPQHF.

The V and J genes are TRBV30 and TRBJ2-7; 8 bases map to TRBD1. Germline loops: CDR1 GTSNPN, CDR2 SVGIG (reference sequence). The CDR3 loop spans 12 amino acids. Trimming at V came to 4 bases and at J to 12 bases, leaving 11 bases not matched to a gene. CDR3: CAWTTTDRVTYF. CDR3 coding DNA: TGTGCCTGGACCACAACGGACAGGGTCACGTACTTC.

Of note for this clone: A junction boundary mismatches the germline segment, possibly from a read error. V is TRBV11-2 and J is TRBJ2-5, with D perhaps being TRBD1 or TRBD2 (5 bases each). The CDR3 is made up of 14 amino acids. Germline V gives CDR1 SGHAT, CDR2 FQNNGV. The CDR3, as DNA: TGTGCCAGCAGCTTACGGGACGCCCAAGGGACCCAGTACTTC. Protein sequence: CASSLRDAQGTQYF.

This rearrangement joins TRBV19 to TRBJ1-1; the match to TRBD1 covers 7 bases. CDR3 length equals 13 residues. The V gene end was trimmed by 9 bases and the J gene end by 4 bases; junction bases not matched to a gene: 8. Germline CDR1 reads LNHDA; CDR2 reads SQIVND (reference sequence). CDR3 bases: TGTGCCAGCAAAACAGGGGAAGTCACTGAAGCTTTCTTT. Translating gives CASKTGEVTEAFF.

The V call is TRBV5-4, the J call TRBJ1-5; no firm D call. The length of the CDR3 is 19 residues. Germline V gene data show CDR1 as SGHNT and CDR2 as YYREEE (reference sequence). V was pared by 3 bases and J by 4 bases, with 26 bases between. The CDR3 sequence: CASSCGRIGPLYRNQPQHF. The CDR3 nucleotides are TGTGCCAGCAGCTGCGGGCGGATCGGGCCCCTTTACAGAAATCAGCCCCAGCATTTT.

V gene TRBV7-6 combines with J gene TRBJ2-1; a possible D gene is TRBD2 (6 bases). CDR1 is SGHVS, CDR2 FNYEAQ, per germline. V lost 0 bases to trimming and J lost 10 bases, with 10 bases between them. The CDR3 runs 13 residues. The CDR3 sequence is CASSLARAGEQFF. The CDR3, as DNA: TGTGCCAGCAGCTTAGCGAGGGCGGGGGAGCAGTTCTTC.

The V and J genes are TRBV5-6 and TRBJ1-5, with a weak D call TRBD1 (6 bases). The V gene's germline CDR1 is SGHDT and CDR2 YYEEEE. The length of the CDR3 is 13 residues. V was pared by 5 bases and J by 5 bases, with 11 bases between. For the CDR3, the DNA is TGTGCCAGCAGTGTGGGGGCAGATCAGCCCCAGCATTTT. Its protein product is CASSVGADQPQHF.